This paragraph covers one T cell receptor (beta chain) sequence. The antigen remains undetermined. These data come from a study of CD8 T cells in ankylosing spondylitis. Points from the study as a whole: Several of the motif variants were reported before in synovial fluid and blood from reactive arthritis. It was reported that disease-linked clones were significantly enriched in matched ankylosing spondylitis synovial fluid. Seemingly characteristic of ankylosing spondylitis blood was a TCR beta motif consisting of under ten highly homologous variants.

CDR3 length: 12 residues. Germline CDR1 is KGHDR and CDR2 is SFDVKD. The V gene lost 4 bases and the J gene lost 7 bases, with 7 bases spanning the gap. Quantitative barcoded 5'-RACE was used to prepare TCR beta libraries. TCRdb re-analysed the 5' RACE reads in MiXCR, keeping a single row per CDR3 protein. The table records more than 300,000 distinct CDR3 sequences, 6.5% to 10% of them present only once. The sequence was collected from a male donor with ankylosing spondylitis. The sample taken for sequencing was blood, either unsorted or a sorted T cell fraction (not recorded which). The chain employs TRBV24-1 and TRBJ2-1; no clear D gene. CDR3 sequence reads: CATSDLGNEQFF. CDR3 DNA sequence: TGTGCCACCAGTGACCTCGGGAATGAGCAGTTCTTC.